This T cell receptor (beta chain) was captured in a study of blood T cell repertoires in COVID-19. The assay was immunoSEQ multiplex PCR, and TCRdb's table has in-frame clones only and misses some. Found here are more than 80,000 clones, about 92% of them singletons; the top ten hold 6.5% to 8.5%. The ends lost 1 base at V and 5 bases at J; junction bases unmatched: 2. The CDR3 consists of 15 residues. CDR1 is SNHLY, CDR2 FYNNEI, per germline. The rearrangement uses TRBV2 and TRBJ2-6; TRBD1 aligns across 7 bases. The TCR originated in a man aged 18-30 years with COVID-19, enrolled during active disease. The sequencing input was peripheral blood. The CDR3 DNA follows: TGTGCCAGCAGTGAAGGAGGGGGCCGGGCCAACGTCCTGACTTTC. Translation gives CASSEGGGRANVLTF. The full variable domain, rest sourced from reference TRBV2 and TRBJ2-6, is EPEVTQTPSHQVTQMGQEVILRCVPISNHLYFYWYRQILGQKVEFLVSFYNNEISEKSEIFDDQFSVERPDGSNFTLKIRSTKLEDSAMYFCASSEGGGRANVLTFGAGSRLTVL.